These 24 T cell receptor beta chains share one sample of origin, sequenced in a study of cytomegalovirus exposure and HLA in healthy donors. The PCR had 60 Vbeta and 13 Jbeta primers. Sequenced by immunoSEQ multiplex PCR; TCRdb stores in-frame clones only, minus some. This table has about 180,000 clones, around 80% appearing once. The sequenced sample consisted of PBMCs. These receptors came from a male donor in good health and CMV-seronegative.

The J gene is TRBJ1-1, the V gene TRBV18, with 7 bases fitting TRBD1. This CDR3 comprises 15 residues. The ends lost 3 bases at V and 5 bases at J; junction bases unmatched: 9. From germline, CDR1 is KGHSH and CDR2 LQKENI. Here the CDR3 reads CASSPGQVVLTEAFF. DNA of the CDR3: TGTGCCAGCTCACCCGGACAGGTTGTATTGACTGAAGCTTTCTTT.

In nucleotides, the CDR3 is TGTGCCAGCAGCGTCTCACAGGGGGCAGGCGAGCAGTACTTC. Amino acids: CASSVSQGAGEQYF. The genes are TRBV9 and TRBJ2-7, with 9 nucleotides matching TRBD1. With 2 bases clipped from V and 6 bases from J, the junction kept 6 bases outside the gene matches. The CDR3 has 14 residues. Germline CDR1 and CDR2: SGDLS and YYNGEE. The variable domain in full, with the rest retrieved from reference TRBV9 and TRBJ2-7, is DSGVTQTPKHLITATGQRVTLRCSPRSGDLSVYWYQQSLDQGLQFLIQYYNGEERAKGNILERFSAQQFPDLHSELNLSSLELGDSALYFCASSVSQGAGEQYFGPGTRLTVT.

The rearrangement uses TRBV7-2 and TRBJ2-2; maybe TRBD2 (5 bases). With 0 bases removed from V and 5 bases from J, the gap between germline ends came to 13 bases. The CDR3 runs 16 residues. Germline loops: CDR1 SGHTA, CDR2 FQGNSA. The CDR3 nucleotides read TGTGCCAGCAGCTTAGCGGCCGGACTGATTACCGGGGAGCTGTTTTTT. Amino acid sequence: CASSLAAGLITGELFF.

This clone was recorded a few times. This chain joins TRBV4-2 and TRBJ2-6; tentatively, D is TRBD2 (6 bases). V gave up 0 bases and J gave up 3 bases, with 9 bases separating them. The CDR3 covers 16 residues. CDR1 and CDR2 from the germline V gene are LGHNA and YNFKEQ. CDR3 in amino acids: CASSQDRGSGANVLTF. DNA for the CDR3: TGTGCCAGCAGCCAAGATCGGGGGAGTGGGGCCAACGTCCTGACTTTC.

In the case of this clone: The sample holds other DNA sequences that translate to the same CDR3. This chain joins TRBV5-1 and TRBJ1-2; D remains unclear. The CDR3 covers 14 residues. With 0 bases removed from V and 1 base from J, the gap between germline ends came to 7 bases. Germline loops: CDR1 SGHRS, CDR2 YFSETQ. The CDR3 coding sequence is TGCGCCAGCAGCTTGGACCGGAGTAACTATGGCTACACCTTC. It translates to CASSLDRSNYGYTF.

J is TRBJ2-7 and V is TRBV5-1; D is possibly TRBD1 (5 bases). The V gene lost 4 bases and the J gene lost 1 base, with 12 bases spanning the gap. Germline lookup yields CDR1 SGHRS and CDR2 YFSETQ. This CDR3 region has 14 residues. CDR3 coding DNA: TGCGCCAGCAGCCTGCCGACAGAATCCTACGAGCAGTACTTC. Amino acid sequence: CASSLPTESYEQYF.

This clone has a single count. The CDR3 DNA follows: TGTGCCAGCAGCGTCGGGCAGGGAGGGAATCAGCCCCAGCATTTT. Amino acids: CASSVGQGGNQPQHF. The chain is built from TRBV9 and TRBJ1-5; D possibly corresponds to TRBD1 (5 bases). The length of the CDR3 is 15 residues. V dropped 2 bases and J dropped 4 bases, with 13 bases sitting between them. Germline V gene data show CDR1 as SGDLS and CDR2 as YYNGEE.

This clone was recorded a few times. CDR3 amino acids: CASSAGTRDEQFF. CDR3 nucleotides: TGTGCCAGCAGCGCGGGTACTAGGGATGAGCAGTTCTTC. The genes are TRBV7-6 and TRBJ2-1; TRBD2 might be the D (5 bases). The CDR3 consists of 13 residues. In germline, CDR1 is SGHVS, CDR2 FNYEAQ. V lost 5 bases to trimming and J lost 8 bases, with 13 bases between them.

As to this clone: At one of its ends the junction is not consistent with the germline gene, which may arise from a read error. This chain uses TRBV11-3 with TRBJ2-2, with D possibly being TRBD1 (5 bases). This CDR3 comprises 13 residues. The V gene's germline CDR1 is SGHNT and CDR2 YENEEA. The CDR3 region is CASRFQGAGELFF. Here the CDR3 DNA reads TGTGCCAGCCGCTTTCAAGGGGCCGGGGAGCTGTTTTTT.

This rearrangement joins TRBV5-1 to TRBJ2-1; D is undetermined. Trimming took 2 bases from V and 0 from J, leaving 21 bases between them. Germline V CDR1 and CDR2: SGHRS, YFSETQ. The CDR3 has 19 amino acids. The CDR3 nucleotides are TGCGCCAGCAGCTTTTTCGTGGGTTTTGGCGGTAGCTCCTACAATGAGCAGTTCTTC. This encodes CASSFFVGFGGSSYNEQFF.

This clone was picked up one time. The chain is built from TRBV13 and TRBJ2-7, with D possibly matching TRBD1 (6 bases). This CDR3 region has 15 residues. The V and J ends lost 5 bases and 0 bases respectively, with 14 bases between them. Germline values: CDR1 PRHDT, CDR2 FYEKMQ (reference sequence). The CDR3 sequence is CASSRPGQGSYEQYF. CDR3 DNA: TGTGCCAGCAGCAGGCCGGGACAAGGCTCCTACGAGCAGTACTTC.

This rearrangement joins TRBV5-4 to TRBJ2-7, with D perhaps matching TRBD1 (6 bases). The CDR3 extends over 13 amino acids. Trimming removed 4 bases at V and 0 bases at J, with 8 bases between. From germline, CDR1 is SGHNT and CDR2 YYREEE (reference sequence). Here the CDR3 reads CASSHRVSYEQYF. In DNA, the CDR3 is TGTGCCAGCAGCCACAGGGTCTCCTACGAGCAGTACTTC.

V is TRBV4-3 and J is TRBJ2-7; tentatively, D is TRBD2 (5 bases). CDR1 LGHNA and CDR2 YSLEER come from the germline V gene. Trimming shortened V by 0 bases and J by 3 bases, and 9 bases separated the two germline ends. The CDR3 contains 14 residues. The CDR3: CASSQDYGDYEQYF. The CDR3 DNA reads TGCGCCAGCAGCCAAGATTACGGGGACTACGAGCAGTACTTC.

The V call is TRBV7-6, the J call TRBJ2-7; D possibly corresponds to TRBD1 (8 bases). V was cut by 5 bases and J by 2 bases, with 13 bases left in between. CDR1 is SGHVS and CDR2 is FNYEAQ in the germline V gene. The CDR3 is made up of 14 amino acids. This CDR3 is CASSPQGGPYEQYF. In nucleotides, the CDR3 is TGTGCCAGCAGCCCACAGGGGGGGCCCTACGAGCAGTACTTC.

This clone was seen at least ten times. This chain uses TRBV15 with TRBJ1-5; perhaps TRBD1 as D (6 bases). The CDR3 covers 15 residues. CDR1 LNHNV and CDR2 YYDKDF come from the germline V gene (reference sequence). V was pared by 2 bases and J by 5 bases, with 13 bases between. CDR3: CATSRSKDSYQPQHF. DNA for the CDR3: TGTGCCACCAGCAGATCAAAGGACAGCTATCAGCCCCAGCATTTT.

V is TRBV9 and J is TRBJ2-1; TRBD2 aligns across 9 bases. Trimming at V came to 1 base and at J to 7 bases, leaving 9 bases not matched to a gene. The CDR3 contains 16 residues. CDR1 and CDR2 (germline): SGDLS, YYNGEE. CDR3 DNA: TGTGCCAGCAGCGTACCAGGCGGGGGGGCATATAATGAGCAGTTCTTC. This encodes CASSVPGGGAYNEQFF.

This chain links TRBV2 with TRBJ2-7, with 10 bases fitting TRBD1. Germline trimming cut 11 bases from V and 5 bases from J; bases unmatched to any gene: 15. Germline lookup yields CDR1 SNHLY and CDR2 FYNNEI. The CDR3 length is 15 residues. The CDR3 DNA reads TGTGCCGCATCTTTTGGACAGGGGGGGTTTAACGAGCAGTACTTC. Encoded protein: CAASFGQGGFNEQYF.

The V gene is TRBV4-1, the J gene TRBJ2-7, with TRBD2 as a possible D gene (5 bases). Germline V lookup: CDR1 MGHRA, CDR2 YSYEKL. The CDR3 has 16 residues. Between the trimmed V and J ends, which lost 4 bases and 0 bases, there was a span of 16 bases. The CDR3 nucleotides are TGCGCCAGCAGCCCGGGCGGGCTGGCCTTCTCCTACGAGCAGTACTTC. Translation: CASSPGGLAFSYEQYF.

This clone was seen just once. The chain links TRBV5-4 to TRBJ2-2, with D possibly being TRBD2 (5 bases). The length of the CDR3 is 16 residues. Trimming left V 4 bases short and J 4 bases short, with 17 bases between. Per germline, CDR1 SGHNT and CDR2 YYREEE (reference sequence). Here the CDR3 reads CASSRRTPVGTGELFF. DNA of the CDR3: TGTGCCAGCAGCCGGAGGACTCCGGTGGGCACCGGGGAGCTGTTTTTT.

The rearrangement links TRBV5-1 to TRBJ2-1, with D maybe TRBD2 (6 bases). The germline V and J ends were trimmed by 3 bases and 4 bases, with 11 bases remaining between them. Germline values: CDR1 SGHRS, CDR2 YFSETQ. CDR3 length equals 14 residues. The CDR3 nucleotides read TGCGCCAGCAGCTCGGGACTTACTTACAATGAGCAGTTCTTC. Its protein is CASSSGLTYNEQFF.

V and J are TRBV5-1 and TRBJ2-3; a weak D match, TRBD1 (6 bases). The CDR3 runs to 18 residues. V was cut by 0 bases and J by 0 bases, with 17 bases left in between. CDR1 is SGHRS and CDR2 is YFSETQ in the germline V gene. CDR3 sequence (DNA): TGCGCCAGCAGCTTGGAGTCGGGACACCCAGCTAGCACAGATACGCAGTATTTT. This encodes CASSLESGHPASTDTQYF.

The CDR3 sequence is CASSLVAGGTGELFF. CDR3 nucleotide sequence: TGTGCCAGCAGCTTAGTGGCGGGGGGCACCGGGGAGCTGTTTTTT. This rearrangement joins TRBV7-8 to TRBJ2-2; TRBD2 matches 8 bases. Trimming removed 1 base from V and 4 bases from J; junction bases left unmatched: 2. The CDR3 has 15 amino acids. From germline, CDR1 is SGHVS and CDR2 FQNEAQ.

The V call is TRBV5-1, the J call TRBJ2-5; TRBD1 matches 8 bases. Germline CDR1 is SGHRS and CDR2 is YFSETQ. There are 16 residues in the CDR3. The ends lost 4 bases at V and 1 base at J; junction bases unmatched: 9. The CDR3 loop reads CASSQGALWSQETQYF. The CDR3 DNA follows: TGCGCCAGCAGCCAGGGGGCGTTATGGTCCCAAGAGACCCAGTACTTC.

V usage is TRBV4-2 and J usage is TRBJ2-3, with TRBD2 matching 13 bases. The CDR3 contains 19 residues. Germline loops: CDR1 LGHNA, CDR2 YNFKEQ. J lost 0 bases, V lost 2 bases, and 8 bases had no gene match. The CDR3 nucleotides read TGTGCCAGCAGCCAACCGGGACTAGCGGGGACCGCAAGCACAGATACGCAGTATTTT. Its translation: CASSQPGLAGTASTDTQYF.